This T cell receptor (beta chain) was recorded in a study of identical twins. V was clipped by 7 bases and J by 2 bases, with 17 bases between them. This CDR3 region has 15 residues. Germline values: CDR1 MNHNS, CDR2 SASEGT. The authors used template switching to add a universal primer site and gave cDNA unique molecular identifiers. TCRdb reprocessed the 5' RACE reads via MiXCR and lists one record per CDR3 protein. The sample records about 730,000 distinct CDR3 sequences, less than 25% being singletons. Donors uniformly comprised healthy Caucasians. These same records also appear under a second study, on T cells expressing NK-cell markers. That paper adds: In several donors, dominant CD3+CD56+NKG2C+ clones formed about 1.0-7.0% of CD8+ cells.

J is TRBJ2-5 and V is TRBV6-1, with D hard to call. Material for sequencing was PBMCs. This receptor was obtained from a woman younger than 30 in good health. CDR3 DNA: TGTGCCAGCATCCTAACCTACGCGAGACAAGAGACCCAGTACTTC. It encodes CASILTYARQETQYF.